Below are 26 T cell receptor beta chains sequenced from a single sample in a study of T cells in tuberculosis. Some clones are missing from TCRdb's copy, which holds only in-frame ones; the method was immunoSEQ multiplex PCR. Counted here are 40,000 or so clones, roughly 95% occurring once; the ten biggest clones make up roughly 4%. Stated time point: new active TB diagnosis, blood taken before or within 7 days of starting treatment. This sample comprised PBMCs, obtained at tuberculosis diagnosis. All receptors come from an adult with tuberculosis.

V and J are TRBV30 and TRBJ1-2, with D perhaps matching TRBD1 (5 bases). V lost 4 bases and J lost 7, with 16 bases in between. Germline assignment: CDR1 GTSNPN and CDR2 SVGIG (reference sequence). This CDR3 has 13 amino acids. The chain's CDR3 is CAWTPIGAFGYTF. The CDR3 coding sequence is TGTGCCTGGACCCCCATTGGGGCATTTGGCTACACCTTC.

The chain recombines TRBV4-1 with TRBJ2-7, with D perhaps TRBD1 (6 bases). CDR3 length: 13 amino acids. The ends were cut back, 2 bases at V and 7 bases at J, with 12 bases in the middle. Germline-derived CDR1 and CDR2 are MGHRA and YSYEKL. Here the CDR3 reads CASSQKSTGEQYF. The CDR3, as DNA: TGCGCCAGCAGCCAAAAGTCAACAGGGGAGCAGTACTTC.

The chain is built from TRBV5-1 and TRBJ1-6; 10 bases match TRBD1. Germline loops: CDR1 SGHRS, CDR2 YFSETQ. The CDR3 spans 18 residues. V was pared by 0 bases and J by 6 bases, with 9 bases of the junction left unmatched. CDR3 DNA sequence: TGCGCCAGCAGCTTGGGAAGACAGGGGGCGCTTGGTAATTCACCCCTCCACTTT. This codes for CASSLGRQGALGNSPLHF.

The chain links TRBV30 to TRBJ2-3; D is unclear. CDR3 size: 16 residues. Trimming took 1 base from V and 2 from J, leaving 16 bases between them. Germline-derived CDR1 and CDR2 are GTSNPN and SVGIG (reference sequence). The CDR3 DNA is TGTGCCTGGAGTGCACTTGTTGACTTATACACAGATACGCAGTATTTT. Translated, it gives CAWSALVDLYTDTQYF.

The chain links TRBV6-5 to TRBJ1-2, with a possible D match to TRBD1 (6 bases). Looked up from germline, CDR1 is MNHEY and CDR2 is SVGAGI. The CDR3 covers 12 residues. The V gene lost 8 bases and the J gene lost 8 bases, with 15 bases spanning the gap. The CDR3 loop is CASSDSRRGYTF. The CDR3 DNA reads TGTGCCAGCTCGGACAGTCGTCGAGGCTACACCTTC.

This clone was observed once. The gene calls are TRBV18 and TRBJ1-2; 8 nucleotides align to TRBD1. Unmatched junction bases numbered 9, after V lost 6 bases and J lost 6 bases. Germline V gene data show CDR1 as KGHSH and CDR2 as LQKENI. The CDR3 has 14 amino acids. The CDR3 sequence is CASSNQGASDGYTF. As DNA, the CDR3 is TGTGCCAGCTCCAACCAGGGGGCGTCGGATGGCTACACCTTC.

This clone appeared a single time. The chain couples TRBV27 to TRBJ2-7, with unresolved D. CDR1 is MNHEY, CDR2 SMNVEV, per germline (reference sequence). V was shortened by 5 bases and J by 3 bases, with 11 bases between the two germline ends. The CDR3 length is 13 residues. CDR3 nucleotide sequence: TGTGCCAGCAGTATTAAACGCGGCTACGAGCAGTACTTC. As protein: CASSIKRGYEQYF.

V and J are TRBV9 and TRBJ2-7, with 8 bases fitting TRBD1. The junction had 4 bases not matched to a gene; V was cut back by 3 bases and J by 5 bases. This CDR3 is built from 13 residues. The germline gives CDR1 SGDLS, CDR2 YYNGEE. The CDR3 sequence is CASSGRTGNEQYF. The CDR3 DNA reads as TGTGCCAGCAGCGGCCGGACAGGGAACGAGCAGTACTTC. Using reference TRBV9 and TRBJ2-7 for the parts outside the CDR3, the full variable domain is DSGVTQTPKHLITATGQRVTLRCSPRSGDLSVYWYQQSLDQGLQFLIQYYNGEERAKGNILERFSAQQFPDLHSELNLSSLELGDSALYFCASSGRTGNEQYFGPGTRLTVT.

The genes are TRBV27 and TRBJ1-2; TRBD1 might be the D (6 bases). Germline assignment: CDR1 MNHEY and CDR2 SMNVEV (reference sequence). Trimming removed 6 bases at V and 8 bases at J, with 19 bases between. This CDR3 has 14 residues. CDR3 in DNA: TGTGCCAGCAGCCGCCTCCAGGGGCGCGGCGGCTACACCTTC. It is translated as CASSRLQGRGGYTF.

The gene calls are TRBV18 and TRBJ2-2; D gene uncertain. The CDR3 extends over 16 amino acids. V shed 5 bases and J shed 1 base, with 14 bases lying between them. Germline V lookup: CDR1 KGHSH, CDR2 LQKENI. This CDR3 is CASSVNSLGNTGELFF. The CDR3, as DNA: TGTGCCAGCTCAGTCAACTCCCTAGGGAACACCGGGGAGCTGTTTTTT.

The rearrangement joins TRBV7-2 to TRBJ2-3; D perhaps matches TRBD1 (6 bases). Germline values: CDR1 SGHTA, CDR2 FQGNSA. The CDR3 loop spans 17 amino acids. V lost 5 bases to trimming and J lost 0 bases, with 18 bases between them. In nucleotides, the CDR3 is TGTGCCAGCAGCCCCCCCAGGGGCGCTTATAGCACAGATACGCAGTATTTT. The encoded protein is CASSPPRGAYSTDTQYF.

The rearrangement uses TRBV5-5 and TRBJ1-6; D perhaps matches TRBD1 (5 bases). Germline V gene sequence: CDR1 SGHKS, CDR2 YYEKEE (reference sequence). This CDR3 is built from 16 residues. V was cut by 2 bases and J by 9 bases, with 18 bases left in between. CDR3 DNA: TGTGCCAGCAGCTTATTAGTGCTGGGGGGGGGTTCACCCCTCCACTTT. Protein: CASSLLVLGGGSPLHF.

The chain couples TRBV10-3 to TRBJ2-5; perhaps TRBD1 as D (5 bases). Germline V CDR1 and CDR2: ENHRY, SYGVKD. The CDR3 is 13 amino acids. With 6 bases removed from V and 1 base from J, the gap between germline ends came to 9 bases. The CDR3 reads CAISRQPQETQYF. CDR3 DNA: TGTGCCATCAGCAGACAGCCCCAAGAGACCCAGTACTTC.

This chain connects TRBV27 to TRBJ2-2; D is possibly TRBD1 (5 bases). Germline V gene sequence: CDR1 MNHEY, CDR2 SMNVEV (reference sequence). The V end was cut by 2 bases, the J end by 5 bases, with 6 bases between. The CDR3 totals 13 residues. DNA for the CDR3: TGTGCCAGCAGTTTAAGGGGAACCGGGGAGCTGTTTTTT. This translates into CASSLRGTGELFF.

The chain carries TRBV6-4 and TRBJ2-3; TRBD1 aligns across 11 bases. The germline V gene encodes CDR1 MRHNA and CDR2 SNTAGT. CDR3 length: 15 amino acids. V was clipped by 0 bases and J by 4 bases; unmatched bases: 0. CDR3 region: CASSDSGQGADTQYF. The CDR3 coding sequence is TGTGCCAGCAGTGACTCGGGACAGGGGGCAGATACGCAGTATTTT.

The chain uses TRBV28 and TRBJ1-2; D uncertain. The CDR3 is made up of 20 amino acids. Trimming stripped 8 bases from V and 0 bases from J, with 31 bases between. Germline CDR1 MDHEN, CDR2 SYDVKM. CDR3 sequence: CASQNGSGQRNVGTNYGYTF. CDR3 DNA sequence: TGTGCCAGCCAGAACGGGAGCGGCCAAAGAAATGTGGGCACTAACTATGGCTACACCTTC.

This rearrangement joins TRBV5-1 to TRBJ2-7; D perhaps matches TRBD2 (5 bases). Germline V gives CDR1 SGHRS, CDR2 YFSETQ. The CDR3 consists of 14 residues. V was cut by 0 bases and J by 3 bases, with 10 bases left in between. The CDR3 sequence: CASSLDGLLYEQYF. CDR3 DNA sequence: TGCGCCAGCAGCTTGGATGGACTCCTCTACGAGCAGTACTTC.

V and J are TRBV19 and TRBJ1-5; D remains ambiguous. Germline V gene data show CDR1 as LNHDA and CDR2 as SQIVND (reference sequence). The CDR3 has 15 residues. The V gene lost 5 bases and the J gene lost 0 bases, with 11 bases spanning the gap. CDR3 in DNA: TGTGCCAGTAGTTTCCAGTTTAATAGCAATCAGCCCCAGCATTTT. Encoded protein: CASSFQFNSNQPQHF.

V and J are TRBV12-5 and TRBJ1-1, with D possibly being TRBD1 (6 bases). The length of the CDR3 is 16 residues. CDR1 LGHNT and CDR2 FRNRAP come from the germline V gene. V was trimmed by 6 bases and J by 0 bases, leaving 17 bases between them. This CDR3 reads CASGQTGGAVNTEAFF. DNA for the CDR3: TGTGCTAGTGGCCAAACGGGGGGGGCGGTGAACACTGAAGCTTTCTTT.

V usage is TRBV28 and J usage is TRBJ2-7; D may be TRBD1 (6 bases). Germline lookup yields CDR1 MDHEN and CDR2 SYDVKM. V was cut by 6 bases and J by 2 bases, with 14 bases left in between. This CDR3 has 14 residues. CDR3: CASSGTRNTYEQYF. The CDR3 nucleotides are TGTGCCAGCAGCGGGACAAGGAATACCTACGAGCAGTACTTC. The full variable domain, in which reference TRBV28 and TRBJ2-7 provide the parts outside the CDR3, is DVKVTQSSRYLVKRTGEKVFLECVQDMDHENMFWYRQDPGLGLRLIYFSYDVKMKEKGDIPEGYSVSREKKERFSLILESASTNQTSMYLCASSGTRNTYEQYFGPGTRLTVT.

The chain carries TRBV5-4 and TRBJ1-2; 7 positions match TRBD1. Losses at the gene ends were 0 bases for V and 5 bases for J; bases not matched to a gene: 4. Germline V gene lookup returns CDR1 SGHNT and CDR2 YYREEE (reference sequence). The CDR3 extends over 14 amino acids. DNA for the CDR3: TGTGCCAGCAGCTTGGCAGGGGGAGAATATGGCTACACCTTC. Translating it yields CASSLAGGEYGYTF.

The V and J genes are TRBV11-3 and TRBJ2-7, with D possibly matching TRBD1 (6 bases). V lost 1 base to trimming and J lost 3 bases, with 13 bases between them. Germline V gene lookup returns CDR1 SGHNT and CDR2 YENEEA. CDR3 length equals 15 residues. CDR3 sequence reads: CASSLARGRLYEQYF. The CDR3 DNA follows: TGTGCCAGCAGCTTAGCCAGGGGCCGCCTCTACGAGCAGTACTTC. Full variable domain (rest looked up from reference TRBV11-3 and TRBJ2-7): EAGVVQSPRYKIIEKKQPVAFWCNPISGHNTLYWYLQNLGQGPELLIRYENEEAVDDSQLPKDRFSAERLKGVDSTLKIQPAELGDSAVYLCASSLARGRLYEQYFGPGTRLTVT.

The chain joins TRBV15 to TRBJ2-7, with D maybe TRBD2 (5 bases). This CDR3 has 15 amino acids. V lost 5 bases and J 3 bases, leaving 17 bases between the germline ends. Germline CDR1 LNHNV, CDR2 YYDKDF (reference sequence). The CDR3 DNA follows: TGTGCCACCAGCGCCCGGACGTGGGAGTACTACGAGCAGTACTTC. Translation: CATSARTWEYYEQYF.

This clone was found once. The CDR3 sequence: CASLSFAGGGTGELFF. Here the CDR3 DNA reads TGTGCCAGCCTCTCTTTCGCGGGGGGCGGGACCGGGGAGCTGTTTTTT. The genes are TRBV2 and TRBJ2-2; 8 bases fit TRBD2. V was pared by 8 bases and J by 5 bases, with 13 bases of the junction left unmatched. CDR3 length equals 16 residues. Germline values: CDR1 SNHLY, CDR2 FYNNEI.

DNA for the CDR3: TGTGCCAGCAGCTTACTGTCTGGGGCCAACGTCCTGACTTTC. This sequence encodes CASSLLSGANVLTF. The V and J genes are TRBV5-8 and TRBJ2-6; D gene ambiguous. V lost 2 bases and J lost 1, with 4 bases in between. The germline gives CDR1 SGHTS, CDR2 YDEGEE. The CDR3 sequence is 14 residues long.

The V call is TRBV14, the J call TRBJ2-1; a weak D match, TRBD2 (6 bases). The germline V gene has CDR1 SGHDN and CDR2 FVKESK. The CDR3 extends over 16 amino acids. V shed 2 bases and J shed 0 bases, with 11 bases lying between them. The CDR3, as DNA: TGTGCCAGCAGCCAACGGGACTCACCCTCCTACAATGAGCAGTTCTTC. Translated, it gives CASSQRDSPSYNEQFF.